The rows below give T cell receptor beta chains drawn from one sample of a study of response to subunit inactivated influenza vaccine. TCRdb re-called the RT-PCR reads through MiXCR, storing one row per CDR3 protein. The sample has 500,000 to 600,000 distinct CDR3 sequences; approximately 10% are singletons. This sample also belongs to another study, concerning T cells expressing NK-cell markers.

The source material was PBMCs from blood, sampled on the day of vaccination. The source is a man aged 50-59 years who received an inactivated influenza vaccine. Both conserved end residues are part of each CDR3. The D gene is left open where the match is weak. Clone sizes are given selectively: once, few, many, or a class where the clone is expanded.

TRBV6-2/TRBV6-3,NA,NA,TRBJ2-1,CASSYPRDWEKGWEQFF,TGTGCCAGCAGTTACCCGCGGGACTGGGAGAAGGGTTGGGAGCAGTTCTTC
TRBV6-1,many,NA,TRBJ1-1,CASSPTQGNTEAFF,TGTGCCAGCAGCCCGACACAAGGGAACACTGAAGCTTTCTTT
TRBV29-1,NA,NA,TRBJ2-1,CSAFGGTQGNEQFF,TGCAGCGCCTTCGGGGGCACCCAGGGGAATGAGCAGTTCTTC
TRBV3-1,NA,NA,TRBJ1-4,CASSLSPGTPTEKLFF,TGTGCCAGCAGCCTCTCTCCCGGGACACCTACTGAAAAACTGTTTTTT
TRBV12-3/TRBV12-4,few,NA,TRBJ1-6,CASSTGRENSPLHF,TGTGCCAGCAGTACCGGCAGGGAGAATTCACCCCTCCACTTT
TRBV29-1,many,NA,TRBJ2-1,CSVGPSYNEQFF,TGCAGCGTCGGGCCATCCTACAATGAGCAGTTCTTC
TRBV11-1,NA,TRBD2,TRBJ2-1,CASSFGGTSGSVTYNEQFF,TGTGCCAGCAGCTTCGGGGGGACTAGCGGGAGTGTAACCTACAATGAGCAGTTCTTC
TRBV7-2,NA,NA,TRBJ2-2,CASRMNTGELFF,TGTGCCAGCAGGATGAACACCGGGGAGCTGTTTTTT
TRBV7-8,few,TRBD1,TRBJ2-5,CASSNDRAETQYF,TGTGCCAGCAGCAACGACAGGGCAGAGACCCAGTACTTC
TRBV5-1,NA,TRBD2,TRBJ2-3,CASSSGGPEDTQYF,TGCGCCAGCAGCTCGGGGGGGCCTGAAGATACGCAGTATTTT
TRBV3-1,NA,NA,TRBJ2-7,CASSQGAVYEQYF,TGTGCCAGCAGCCAGGGGGCGGTTTACGAGCAGTACTTC
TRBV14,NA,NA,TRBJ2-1,CASSQENSYNEQFF,TGTGCCAGCAGCCAAGAGAACAGCTACAATGAGCAGTTCTTC
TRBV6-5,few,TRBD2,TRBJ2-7,CASSYRLAGNYEQYF,TGTGCCAGCAGTTACCGACTAGCGGGGAACTACGAGCAGTACTTC
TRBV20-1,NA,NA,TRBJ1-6,CSARIGGLRNSPLHF,TGCAGTGCTAGAATCGGGGGCTTGAGAAATTCACCCCTCCACTTT
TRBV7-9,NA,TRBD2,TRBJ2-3,CASSRTSGSSDTQYF,TGTGCCAGCAGCCGAACTAGCGGGAGTTCAGATACGCAGTATTTT
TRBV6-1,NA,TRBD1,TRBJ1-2,CASKQGGVDYGYTF,TGTGCCAGCAAGCAGGGGGGGGTGGACTATGGCTACACCTTC
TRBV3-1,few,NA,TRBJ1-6,CASSQDAQGRNSPLHF,TGTGCCAGCAGCCAAGACGCCCAGGGTAGGAATTCACCCCTCCACTTT
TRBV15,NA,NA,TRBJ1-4,CATSRDPSGTNEKLFF,TGTGCCACCAGCAGAGATCCTTCGGGGACTAATGAAAAACTGTTTTTT
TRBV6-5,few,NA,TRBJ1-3,CASSYSTRFLSGNTIYF,TGTGCCAGCAGTTACTCGACTCGCTTCCTCTCTGGAAACACCATATATTTT
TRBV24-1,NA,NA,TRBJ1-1,CTTSDQGAEAFF,TGTACCACCAGTGACCAGGGCGCTGAAGCTTTCTTT
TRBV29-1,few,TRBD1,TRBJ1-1,CSVATGEVEAFF,TGCAGCGTGGCTACAGGGGAGGTTGAAGCTTTCTTT
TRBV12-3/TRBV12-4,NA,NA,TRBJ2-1,CASRPYLRGLLFSYNEQFF,TGTGCCAGCAGACCCTACCTCAGGGGTTTATTGTTCTCCTACAATGAGCAGTTCTTC
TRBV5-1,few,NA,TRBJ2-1,CASSLGGPHSYNEQFF,TGCGCCAGCAGCCTGGGGGGGCCCCACTCCTACAATGAGCAGTTCTTC
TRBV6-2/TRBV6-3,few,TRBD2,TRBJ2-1,CASSPDTSGGNEQFF,TGTGCCAGCAGTCCAGACACTAGCGGAGGCAATGAGCAGTTCTTC
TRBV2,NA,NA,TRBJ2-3,CASSARDTQYF,TGTGCCAGCAGTGCACGGGATACGCAGTATTTT
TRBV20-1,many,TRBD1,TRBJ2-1,CSAHRDRGFNEQFF,TGCAGTGCTCACCGGGACAGGGGGTTCAATGAGCAGTTCTTC
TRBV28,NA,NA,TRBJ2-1,CASSPDGSGNEQFF,TGTGCCAGCAGCCCCGATGGGTCTGGCAATGAGCAGTTCTTC
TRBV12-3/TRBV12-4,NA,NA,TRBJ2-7,CASSTRGDEQYF,TGTGCCAGCAGTACCAGGGGGGACGAGCAGTACTTC
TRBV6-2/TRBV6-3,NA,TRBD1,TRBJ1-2,CASSSVGGGYTF,TGTGCCAGCAGTTCGGTAGGGGGCGGCTACACCTTC
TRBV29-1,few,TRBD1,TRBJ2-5,CSVRDRGRIETQYF,TGCAGCGTAAGGGACAGGGGGCGAATTGAGACCCAGTACTTC
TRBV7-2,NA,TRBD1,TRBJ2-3,CASSLAAGGNTDTQYF,TGTGCCAGCAGCTTAGCGGCAGGGGGTAACACAGATACGCAGTATTTT
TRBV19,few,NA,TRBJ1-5,CASSIGGQPQHF,TGTGCCAGTAGTATAGGGGGTCAGCCCCAGCATTTT
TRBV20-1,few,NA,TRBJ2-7,CSALGLTDEQYF,TGCAGTGCCCTGGGATTAACTGACGAGCAGTACTTC
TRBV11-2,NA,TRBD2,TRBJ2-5,CASCGTSKETQYF,TGTGCCAGTTGCGGGACTAGCAAAGAGACCCAGTACTTC
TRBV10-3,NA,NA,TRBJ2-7,CAISPFVGYEQYF,TGTGCCATCAGCCCATTTGTGGGTTACGAGCAGTACTTC
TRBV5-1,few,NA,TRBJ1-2,CASSMPGRTNGYTF,TGCGCCAGCAGCATGCCTGGACGGACTAATGGCTACACCTTC
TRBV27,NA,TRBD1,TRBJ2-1,CASSPRQGRRHNEQFF,TGTGCCAGCAGTCCAAGACAGGGGAGAAGGCACAATGAGCAGTTCTTC
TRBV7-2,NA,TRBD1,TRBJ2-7,CASSSTRDRGSYEQYF,TGTGCCAGCAGCTCCACCAGGGACAGGGGTTCCTACGAGCAGTACTTC
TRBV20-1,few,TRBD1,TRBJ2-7,CSASGGGQGISYEQYF,TGCAGTGCTAGCGGGGGAGGACAGGGAATTTCCTACGAGCAGTACTTC
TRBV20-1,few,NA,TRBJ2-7,CSVPLSPLRNYEQYF,TGCAGTGTACCGCTGAGCCCCCTAAGGAACTACGAGCAGTACTTC
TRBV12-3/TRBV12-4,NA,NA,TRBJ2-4,CASRDGLKNIQYF,TGTGCCAGCAGGGACGGACTTAAAAACATTCAGTACTTC
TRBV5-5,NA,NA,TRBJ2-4,CASSISSSAAKNIQYF,TGTGCCAGCAGCATCTCCTCCTCGGCAGCCAAAAACATTCAGTACTTC
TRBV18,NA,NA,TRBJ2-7,CASSPQGRSSYEQYF,TGTGCCAGCTCACCACAAGGACGGAGCTCCTACGAGCAGTACTTC
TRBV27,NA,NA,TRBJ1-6,CASSLGPDPSSPLHF,TGTGCCAGCAGTTTGGGGCCGGACCCATCTTCACCCCTCCACTTT
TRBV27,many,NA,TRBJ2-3,CASSLRGAGTQYF,TGTGCCAGCAGTTTAAGGGGGGCGGGTACGCAGTATTTT
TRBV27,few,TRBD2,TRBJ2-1,CASSKRTSGAPYNEQFF,TGTGCCAGCAGTAAGCGGACTAGCGGGGCCCCTTACAATGAGCAGTTCTTC
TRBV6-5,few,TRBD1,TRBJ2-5,CASSYSTPGTASQETQYF,TGTGCCAGCAGTTACTCCACGCCCGGGACAGCATCCCAAGAGACCCAGTACTTC
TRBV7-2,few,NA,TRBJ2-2,CASSDGANTGELFF,TGTGCCAGCAGCGACGGCGCGAACACCGGGGAGCTGTTTTTT
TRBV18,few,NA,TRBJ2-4,CASSPGQGVNIQYF,TGTGCCAGCTCACCGGGTCAGGGAGTAAACATTCAGTACTTC
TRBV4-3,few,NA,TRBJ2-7,CASSQEWHLSSYEQYF,TGCGCCAGCAGCCAAGAGTGGCACTTAAGCTCCTACGAGCAGTACTTC
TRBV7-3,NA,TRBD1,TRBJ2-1,CASSLSPGQGYNEQFF,TGTGCCAGCAGCTTATCCCCGGGACAGGGATACAATGAGCAGTTCTTC
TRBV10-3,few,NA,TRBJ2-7,CAISEPGHDYEQYF,TGTGCCATCAGTGAACCGGGACACGATTACGAGCAGTACTTC
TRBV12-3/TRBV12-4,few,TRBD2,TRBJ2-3,CASSFTLASGTDTQYF,TGTGCCAGCAGTTTCACGCTGGCTAGCGGGACAGATACGCAGTATTTT
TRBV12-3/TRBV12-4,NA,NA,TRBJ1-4,CASSLDGGVPNEKLFF,TGTGCCAGCAGTTTAGATGGTGGGGTTCCTAATGAAAAACTGTTTTTT
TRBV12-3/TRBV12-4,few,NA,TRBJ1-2,CASRSANQGVYGYTF,TGTGCCAGCAGGTCAGCAAACCAGGGTGTCTACGGCTACACCTTC